Listed below are T cell receptor beta chains from one sample, sequenced in a study of CD8 T cells in ankylosing spondylitis. Via MiXCR, TCRdb re-called the 5' RACE reads, giving one row per CDR3 protein. The data hold around 250,000 distinct CDR3 sequences, with 30% to 35% observed a single time. The sample consisted of blood, either unsorted or a sorted T cell fraction (not recorded which). The origin of the receptors is a male donor with ankylosing spondylitis or in good health (not recorded which). Both conserved end residues are part of each CDR3. Each record gives: clone size, D gene, J gene, V gene, CDR3 protein, CDR3 DNA. D genes are given only for firm matches. Expanded clones get a size class; other rows say once, few or many, or leave the size out.

>many|.|TRBJ2-1|TRBV6-1
CASSTPTDNEQFF
TGTGCCAGCAGTACACCTACAGATAATGAGCAGTTCTTC
>.|TRBD2|TRBJ2-3|TRBV27
CASSQAGGVWDTQYF
TGTGCCAGCAGTCAAGCGGGGGGTGTCTGGGATACGCAGTATTTT
>few|.|TRBJ2-1|TRBV20-1
CSASRELLYNEQFF
TGCAGTGCTAGTCGGGAACTACTCTACAATGAGCAGTTCTTC
>.|.|TRBJ2-1|TRBV25-1
CASSEDRTVLF
TGTGCCAGCAGTGAAGACAGGACGGTCCTCTTC
>few|.|TRBJ1-3|TRBV11-2
CASSLPSRADNTIYF
TGTGCCAGCAGCTTACCTTCCAGGGCAGATAACACCATATATTTT
>.|.|TRBJ2-5|TRBV20-1
CSAREEAGGPKETQYF
TGCAGTGCTAGAGAAGAGGCAGGGGGGCCTAAAGAGACCCAGTACTTC
>few|TRBD1|TRBJ2-1|TRBV18
CASSPIPTGSSYNEQFF
TGTGCCAGCTCACCCATACCGACAGGGAGCTCCTACAATGAGCAGTTCTTC
>many|TRBD1|TRBJ2-1|TRBV6-5
CASSYPGQGVDEQFF
TGTGCCAGCAGTTACCCGGGACAGGGTGTAGATGAGCAGTTCTTC
>.|.|TRBJ1-5|TRBV12-3/TRBV12-4
CASSSTGKPQHF
TGTGCCAGCAGTTCAACAGGGAAGCCCCAGCATTTT
>.|.|TRBJ2-5|TRBV20-1
CSATRGAEETQYF
TGCAGTGCTACCCGGGGGGCCGAAGAGACCCAGTACTTC
>.|.|TRBJ1-5|TRBV9
CASSVDSSRNQPQHF
TGTGCCAGCAGCGTAGACTCCAGCCGGAATCAGCCCCAGCATTTT
>.|.|TRBJ2-2|TRBV6-5
CASSLGTSNTGELFF
TGTGCCAGCAGTTTGGGGACATCGAACACCGGGGAGCTGTTTTTT
>once|.|TRBJ2-3|TRBV10-3
CAISGEASWVSDTQYF
TGTGCCATCAGTGGGGAAGCTAGCTGGGTTTCAGATACGCAGTATTTT
>few|TRBD1|TRBJ1-3|TRBV10-3
CAIRAELMDREASGNTIYF
TGTGCCATTAGAGCGGAACTAATGGACAGGGAGGCGTCTGGAAACACCATATATTTT
>.|TRBD1|TRBJ1-1|TRBV20-1
CSARATGGLNTEAFF
TGCAGTGCTAGAGCGACAGGGGGCCTGAACACTGAAGCTTTCTTT
>.|.|TRBJ2-7|TRBV9
CATGEAYEQYF
TGTGCCACCGGGGAGGCCTACGAGCAGTACTTC
>.|.|TRBJ2-3|TRBV7-3
CASSLGTGGPRDTQYF
TGTGCCAGCAGCTTGGGGACCGGCGGGCCGAGAGATACGCAGTATTTT
>.|.|TRBJ2-7|TRBV20-1
CSAARTASYEQYF
TGCAGTGCTGCGCGGACTGCTTCCTACGAGCAGTACTTC
>.|.|TRBJ2-2|TRBV6-5
CASRAGTGELFF
TGTGCCAGCAGGGCCGGCACCGGGGAGCTGTTTTTT
>.|TRBD2|TRBJ2-1|TRBV10-3
CAISGTSGGAVNEQFF
TGTGCCATCAGTGGTACTAGCGGGGGGGCGGTGAATGAGCAGTTCTTC
>.|TRBD1|TRBJ2-7|TRBV2
CATQGEPYEQYF
TGTGCCACCCAGGGGGAACCCTACGAGCAGTACTTC
>few|.|TRBJ1-3|TRBV12-3/TRBV12-4
CASSPPGQSGNTIYF
TGTGCCAGCAGTCCCCCGGGCCAGTCTGGAAACACCATATATTTT
>few|TRBD1|TRBJ1-4|TRBV7-6
CASSLGGQNEKLFF
TGTGCCAGCAGCTTAGGGGGACAGAATGAAAAACTGTTTTTT
>.|.|TRBJ1-2|TRBV3-1
CASSLGISYGYTF
TGTGCCAGCAGCCTGGGGATTTCCTATGGCTACACCTTC
>few|.|TRBJ1-2|TRBV27
CASQRVGGGGYTF
TGTGCCAGTCAGCGAGTGGGCGGCGGGGGCTACACCTTC
>.|.|TRBJ2-3|TRBV6-5
CASSYRRLKADTQYF
TGTGCCAGCAGTTACCGACGCCTTAAGGCAGATACGCAGTATTTT
>few|TRBD1|TRBJ1-2|TRBV20-1
CSARGTGTGSYTF
TGCAGTGCTAGAGGTACCGGGACAGGGAGTTACACCTTC
>few|TRBD1|TRBJ2-1|TRBV6-1
CASSKGQPFYNEQFF
TGTGCCAGCAGTAAGGGACAGCCCTTTTACAATGAGCAGTTCTTC
>.|.|TRBJ2-2|TRBV28
CASSLQGPGELFF
TGTGCCAGCAGTTTACAGGGTCCGGGGGAGCTGTTTTTT
>.|.|TRBJ2-5|TRBV27
CATSEVGAQETQYF
TGTGCCACCAGTGAGGTCGGGGCTCAAGAGACCCAGTACTTC
>few|.|TRBJ2-7|TRBV20-1
CSAREKVEQYF
TGCAGTGCTAGAGAGAAGGTAGAGCAGTACTTC
>.|TRBD2|TRBJ2-5|TRBV6-6
CASSYKGGETQYF
TGTGCCAGCAGTTACAAGGGAGGGGAGACCCAGTACTTC
>few|.|TRBJ2-7|TRBV29-1
CSVPGNGGEQYF
TGCAGCGTCCCTGGGAACGGGGGCGAGCAGTACTTC
>many|.|TRBJ2-7|TRBV20-1
CSARPPLTAYEQYF
TGCAGTGCTAGACCGCCCCTGACAGCTTACGAGCAGTACTTC
>.|.|TRBJ1-2|TRBV12-3/TRBV12-4
CASTLLGLGLGYTF
TGTGCCAGCACCCTGTTGGGTCTAGGCCTGGGCTACACCTTC
>.|.|TRBJ1-6|TRBV6-2/TRBV6-3
CASIKDGSSYNSPLHF
TGTGCCAGCATTAAAGACGGGAGCTCCTATAATTCACCCCTCCACTTT
>.|TRBD1|TRBJ2-3|TRBV5-4
CASGQGSDTQYF
TGTGCCAGCGGACAGGGTTCAGATACGCAGTATTTT
>.|.|TRBJ2-3|TRBV7-2
CASSFESTTDTQYF
TGTGCCAGCAGCTTTGAATCCACCACAGATACGCAGTATTTT
>.|.|TRBJ1-1|TRBV20-1
CSARDRALRPNTEAFF
TGCAGTGCTAGAGACAGGGCCCTTCGCCCGAACACTGAAGCTTTCTTT
>many|.|TRBJ2-1|TRBV20-1
CSASPLGGAESYNEQFF
TGCAGTGCTAGCCCTTTGGGGGGAGCCGAGTCCTACAATGAGCAGTTCTTC
>.|.|TRBJ1-3|TRBV12-3/TRBV12-4
CASSWPTDTTSGNTIYF
TGTGCCAGCAGTTGGCCAACCGACACCACCTCTGGAAACACCATATATTTT
>few|.|TRBJ2-7|TRBV10-2
CASSHTRISYEQYF
TGCGCCAGCAGCCATACAAGGATCTCCTACGAGCAGTACTTC
>.|.|TRBJ1-1|TRBV28
CASSPAPNTEAFF
TGTGCCAGCAGCCCCGCGCCCAACACTGAAGCTTTCTTT
>.|.|TRBJ1-5|TRBV20-1
CSARDIGQPQHF
TGCAGTGCTAGAGATATCGGTCAGCCCCAGCATTTT
>once|TRBD2|TRBJ2-1|TRBV5-1
CASSASGGWYNEQFF
TGCGCCAGCAGCGCATCCGGGGGGTGGTACAATGAGCAGTTCTTC
>.|.|TRBJ2-1|TRBV5-5
CASSIDGSYNEQFF
TGTGCCAGCAGCATAGACGGATCCTACAATGAGCAGTTCTTC
>.|.|TRBJ1-2|TRBV4-1
CASSHSTSNYGYTF
TGCGCCAGCAGCCATAGTACATCAAACTATGGCTACACCTTC
>.|TRBD2|TRBJ2-3|TRBV20-1
CSAVSGGFTDTQYF
TGCAGTGCCGTCTCGGGGGGATTCACAGATACGCAGTATTTT
>.|.|TRBJ2-5|TRBV29-1
CSVERVGEETQYF
TGCAGCGTTGAACGGGTGGGGGAAGAGACCCAGTACTTC
>.|.|TRBJ2-5|TRBV5-6
CASSPGLAAVTQYF
TGTGCCAGCAGCCCCGGGCTCGCCGCAGTGACCCAGTACTTC
>many|TRBD1|TRBJ1-2|TRBV29-1
CSVEDRGVDRGLGYTF
TGCAGCGTTGAAGATCGTGGCGTGGACAGGGGCTTAGGCTACACCTTC
>few|TRBD1|TRBJ2-5|TRBV15
CATSRDHIGQGLETQYF
TGTGCCACCAGCAGAGACCATATAGGACAGGGTCTAGAGACCCAGTACTTC